The present entry profiles one T cell receptor beta chain with its context. Its specificity is not known. This sample is drawn from a study of blood T cells in healthy people across ages. Study outcomes and limitations: Diversity estimates drawn from one million T cells were deemed underestimates.

The CDR3 is 12 amino acids. V was clipped by 7 bases and J by 1 base, with 4 bases between them. Germline lookup yields CDR1 MNHNS and CDR2 SASEGT. Using a J-beta primer mix together with a sample-barcoded 5' primer, a second PCR was run for roughly 6 to 12 cycles. MiXCR, applied by TCRdb to the 5' RACE reads, yields one record per CDR3 protein. Of around 800,000 distinct CDR3 sequences listed, 53% were seen once; the top ten hold roughly 40%. Sequencing input: blood. This TCR derives from a man older than 75 in good health. V and J are TRBV6-1 and TRBJ2-2; D is undetermined. Here the CDR3 DNA reads TGTGCCAGCACGCGGAACACCGGGGAGCTGTTTTTT. Translation gives CASTRNTGELFF.